This section outlines one TCR beta chain sequence together with its context. No antigen is known for it. This sample is drawn from a study of cytomegalovirus exposure and HLA in healthy donors. Points from the study as a whole: In vitro testing confirmed a few CMV-associated chains as specific for CMV antigens. Sequencing likely produced, as an artifact, a cluster of highly shared sequence variants. Other equally common chains were less clonally expanded than HLA-associated TCR beta chains, a later analysis showed.

This PCR relied on a set of 60 Vbeta primers and 13 Jbeta primers. As processed by the authors: Roughly 11 million of the roughly 80 million unique TCR beta chains counted in a later analysis were shared. TCRdb's copy holds only in-frame clones and misses some; the assay was immunoSEQ multiplex PCR. V and J calls and clone size follow that table, whereas D and trimming were derived from the DNA. The sample has 150,000 to 200,000 clones, 82% seen once; the top ten hold about 0.78%. Trimming removed 6 bases from V and 4 bases from J; junction bases left unmatched: 11. The V gene's germline CDR1 is SGHTA and CDR2 FQGNSA. The CDR3 length is 16 residues.

Source material: PBMCs. The sequence derives from a woman under 30 in good health and CMV-seronegative. J is TRBJ1-3 and V is TRBV7-2; 8 bases align to TRBD1. CDR3 nucleotides: TGTGCCAGCAGACATCAGGGGGCGACGTTAGGAAACACCATATATTTT. It specifies CASRHQGATLGNTIYF.